This TCR beta chain was captured by sequencing in a study of OX40 agonist ivuxolimab in advanced cancers. Study as a whole: All patients had ivuxolimab intravenously every 2 weeks at 0.01 to 10 mg/kg. Findings and limits, study-wide: In the 0.1 to 3.0 mg/kg range, CD4+ and CD8+ blood T cells had expanded clonally by week 6. With doses of 0.1-3.0 mg/kg, partial responders showed among the lowest clonal expansion.

Some clones are missing from TCRdb's copy, which holds only in-frame ones; the method was immunoSEQ multiplex PCR. The table lists 65,000 to 80,000 clones, around 90% of them singletons. As to this clone: The antigen is not known.

The origin of this receptor is an adult with an advanced solid tumor such as melanoma, head and neck, liver or kidney cancer. Sample: CD4+ or CD8+ T cells sorted from blood, taken in a trial of the OX40 agonist ivuxolimab.

CDR3 protein: CASSEFGTSGMEQFF. Written as DNA, the CDR3 is TGTGCCAGCAGTGAATTTGGGACTAGCGGGATGGAGCAGTTCTTC. The rearrangement links TRBV25-1 to TRBJ2-1; 13 bases fit TRBD2. J gave up 10 bases and V 1 base, and 4 bases lay outside the gene matches. Germline CDR1 and CDR2: MGHDK and SYGVNS. The CDR3 is 15 residues long.